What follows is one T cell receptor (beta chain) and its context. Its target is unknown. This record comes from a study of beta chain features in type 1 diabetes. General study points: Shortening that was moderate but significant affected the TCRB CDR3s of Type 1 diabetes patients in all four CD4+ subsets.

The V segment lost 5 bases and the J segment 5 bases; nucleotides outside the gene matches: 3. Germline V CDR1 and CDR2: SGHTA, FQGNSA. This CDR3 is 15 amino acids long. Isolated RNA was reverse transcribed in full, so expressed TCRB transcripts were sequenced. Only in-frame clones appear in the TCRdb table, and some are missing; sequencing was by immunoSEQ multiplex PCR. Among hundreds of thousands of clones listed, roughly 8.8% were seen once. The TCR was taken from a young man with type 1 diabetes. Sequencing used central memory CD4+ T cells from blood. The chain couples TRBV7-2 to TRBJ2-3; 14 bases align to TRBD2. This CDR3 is CASSPGLAGGDTQYF. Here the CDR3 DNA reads TGTGCCAGCAGCCCCGGACTAGCGGGGGGAGATACGCAGTATTTT.